These T cell receptor beta chains were read from a single sample in a study of long-term antiretroviral therapy in people with HIV. TCRdb's table, derived via immunoSEQ multiplex PCR, lists solely in-frame clones and lacks some. The repertoire holds more than 35,000 clones, with 75% to 90% as singletons. The material sequenced was unsorted PBMCs, taken 2.2 years after starting antiretroviral therapy. These receptor sequences come from a man between 18 and 35 years old with HIV. The CDR3 runs from the conserved cysteine through the conserved F or W. A D gene is named only where the DNA matches it firmly. Expanded clones are given a class, and other clones once, few, many or no size at all.

clone size	V gene	J gene	D gene	CDR3 protein	CDR3 DNA
-	TRBV7-9	TRBJ2-7	-	CASSPTPGPYEQYF	TGTGCCAGCAGCCCGACACCGGGACCCTACGAGCAGTACTTC
-	TRBV9	TRBJ1-6	-	CASSVAGQNSPLHF	TGTGCCAGCAGCGTAGCGGGGCAAAATTCACCCCTCCACTTT
-	TRBV12-5	TRBJ1-2	-	CASGPTLDNHYGYTF	TGTGCTAGTGGTCCTACACTGGACAACCACTATGGCTACACCTTC
-	TRBV6-5	TRBJ2-7	-	CASSYAGAHEQYF	TGTGCCAGCAGTTACGCAGGGGCACACGAGCAGTACTTC
few	TRBV6-6	TRBJ1-2	-	CASSGANYGYTF	TGTGCCAGCAGTGGCGCGAACTATGGCTACACCTTC
-	TRBV18	TRBJ2-7	TRBD2	CASSPSGRDYEQYF	TGTGCCAGCTCACCTTCTGGGAGGGACTACGAGCAGTACTTC
-	TRBV18	TRBJ2-7	-	CASSPLGGESYEQYF	TGTGCCAGCTCACCATTGGGGGGCGAATCCTACGAGCAGTACTTC
once	TRBV16	TRBJ2-5	-	CASSQYGPKETQYF	TGTGCCAGCAGCCAATACGGACCCAAAGAGACCCAGTACTTC
once	TRBV5-1	TRBJ2-2	TRBD1	CASSPGGTNTGELFF	TGCGCCAGCAGCCCAGGGGGTACGAACACCGGGGAGCTGTTTTTT
-	TRBV9	TRBJ1-1	-	CASSVGRANTEAFF	TGTGCCAGCAGCGTAGGTCGGGCGAACACTGAAGCTTTCTTT
once	TRBV6-5	TRBJ1-1	-	CASSYLKNTEAFF	TGTGCCAGCAGTTACCTTAAGAACACTGAAGCTTTCTTT